This T cell receptor beta chain was sequenced in a study of blood T cell repertoires in COVID-19. Study-level information: Material from acute and convalescent COVID-19 was sourced from the United States, Italy and Spain. The cDNA or gDNA used as material had been derived from T cells, B-cell-depleted T cells, or PBMCs.

In the authors' methods: Reference gene primer amplification in the assay estimated nucleated cell counts. Assay used: immunoSEQ multiplex PCR; TCRdb lists only in-frame clones, some missing. V and J calls and clone size are as listed in that table; D and trimming were resolved from the DNA. The table has approximately 210,000 clones, roughly nine tenths seen once. Germline lookup yields CDR1 GTSNPN and CDR2 SVGIG (reference sequence). The V end was cut by 0 bases, the J end by 4 bases, with 7 bases between. The CDR3 spans 13 residues. This clone was seen only once. Other DNA sequences in the sample encode the same CDR3.

The source is a middle-aged man with active or convalescent COVID-19. This chain connects TRBV30 to TRBJ1-5; a possible D gene is TRBD1 (6 bases). Sequenced sample: peripheral blood. CDR3 protein: CAWSVTGNQPQHF. CDR3 nucleotides: TGTGCCTGGAGTGTAACAGGGAATCAGCCCCAGCATTTT.